This T cell receptor (beta chain) was recovered during a study of T-cell memory formation after mild COVID-19. General study findings and limits: Pre-infection memory held some responding clones, suggesting pre-existing cross-reactive T cells responded. Balance between CD4 and CD8 was seen in clones contracting day 15 to 85, and a CD4+ lean was seen in later expanders. Most CD4+ clones that shrank were in CM and EM, while CD8+ ones turned up in EMRA.

This clonotype was counted only a few times. The antigen is not known. A read error may explain this, as a much larger clone is one base away. The V end was cut by 7 bases, the J end by 2 bases, with 4 bases between. The CDR3 consists of 11 residues. CDR1 is SEHNR and CDR2 is FQNEAQ in the germline V gene (reference sequence). TCRdb reprocessed the 5' RACE reads with MiXCR, giving one entry per CDR3 protein. The table lists hundreds of thousands of distinct CDR3 sequences, 28% of them singletons. This TCR came from an adult woman who had mild COVID-19 (a few samples of this study predate the infection). Cell type and time point are not known. The V and J genes are TRBV7-9 and TRBJ2-3; D is undetermined. Source material: PBMCs or a T cell subset sorted from them (not recorded which). CDR3 sequence reads: CASTPTDTQYF. The CDR3 nucleotides read TGTGCCAGCACCCCCACAGATACGCAGTATTTT.